Listed here are 19 T cell receptor beta chains from one sample, sequenced in a study of persistence of HIV-infected CD4 T cells (dated by TCRdb to about 2020). These TCRs are of unknown antigen specificity. The sample's treatment or condition label, in plain terms: suppressive antiretroviral therapy. Cells were stimulated with lysates of CMV-infected fibroblasts at roughly 10 ug/mL. Memory populations depleted of antigen-responding cells were obtained by sorting nonresponding CD40L-negative CD69-negative CD45RO-high memory CD4+ T cells. The immunoSEQ hsTCRB assay version 4, run in survey mode, was used to sequence TCRbeta repertoires from genomic DNA. The table comes from immuneACCESS by way of TCRdb, which keeps in-frame sequences with V and J called. Part of the clones is missing from these tables; in studies checked, under half for an unresolved V gene and the rest for unknown reasons. This sample holds 35,000 to 40,000 clones; 65% to 85% were observed only once. The top ten constitute around 1.5% of the sample.

Specimen: CD4+ T cells sorted from PBMCs after roughly 18-hour stimulation, collected from a patient who received antiretroviral therapy. Interpreted using the paper, the cell subset or site label stands for: CD40L-CD69- CD45RO-high memory CD4 T cells not responding to CMV lysate. The source is an adult man with HIV who was CMV-seropositive.

This clone was recorded a few times. The V call is TRBV4-2, the J call TRBJ2-1; a possible D gene is TRBD2 (5 bases). This CDR3 has 19 residues. Per the germline V gene, CDR1 is LGHNA and CDR2 is YNFKEQ. Trimming took 0 bases from V and 0 from J, leaving 18 bases between them. The CDR3 sequence: CASSQDLAPAGSSYNEQFF. DNA of the CDR3: TGTGCCAGCAGCCAAGATCTGGCCCCGGCGGGCAGCTCCTACAATGAGCAGTTCTTC.

This rearrangement joins TRBV6-5 to TRBJ1-1; D remains unclear. Germline values: CDR1 MNHEY, CDR2 SVGAGI. This CDR3 has 13 residues. The V and J ends lost 11 bases and 6 bases respectively, with 19 bases between them. The CDR3 reads CASNGFGSPEAFF. CDR3 DNA: TGTGCCTCCAATGGTTTTGGGTCCCCTGAAGCTTTCTTT.

J is TRBJ1-1 and V is TRBV27, with 10 bases identical to TRBD1. CDR3 size: 12 residues. Trimming at V came to 6 bases and at J to 7 bases, leaving 2 bases not matched to a gene. Germline V gene data show CDR1 as MNHEY and CDR2 as SMNVEV (reference sequence). The CDR3 sequence is CASRRTGGEAFF. The CDR3 DNA reads as TGTGCCAGCAGAAGGACAGGGGGTGAAGCTTTCTTT.

The chain employs TRBV29-1 and TRBJ2-7, with TRBD1 matching 8 bases. CDR1 and CDR2 (germline): SQVTM, ANQGSEA. V lost 4 bases and J lost 5; bases outside the gene matches: 4. This CDR3 spans 12 amino acids. The CDR3 sequence: CSVVRGRNEQYF. The CDR3, as DNA: TGCAGCGTTGTCAGGGGGCGAAACGAGCAGTACTTC.

The chain combines TRBV28 with TRBJ2-6; D may match TRBD1 or TRBD2 (5 bases each). This CDR3 contains 16 residues. The V gene's germline CDR1 is MDHEN and CDR2 SYDVKM. Deletions cut 2 bases from V and 12 bases from J, with 20 bases between. The CDR3 sequence: CASSLEEGTGPTVLTF. The CDR3 region has the DNA TGTGCCAGCAGTTTAGAAGAGGGAACAGGCCCGACCGTCCTGACTTTC.

The J gene is TRBJ2-3, the V gene TRBV30; perhaps TRBD1 as D (5 bases). V was shortened by 1 base and J by 7 bases, with 9 bases between the two germline ends. This CDR3 is 12 amino acids long. The germline V gene has CDR1 GTSNPN and CDR2 SVGIG (reference sequence). CDR3 residues: CAWSGQGYTQYF. The CDR3 nucleotides are TGTGCCTGGAGTGGGCAGGGATATACGCAGTATTTT.

The chain couples TRBV5-1 to TRBJ2-3; D possibly corresponds to TRBD1 (6 bases). The CDR3 totals 15 residues. The germline gives CDR1 SGHRS, CDR2 YFSETQ. The ends were cut back, 0 bases at V and 2 bases at J, with 10 bases in the middle. This CDR3 reads CASSLDGQFTDTQYF. In DNA, the CDR3 is TGCGCCAGCAGCTTGGATGGACAGTTCACAGATACGCAGTATTTT.

This chain's CDR3 is CASSLMGGQGSGYTF. CDR3 sequence (DNA): TGTGCCAGCAGCTTGATGGGGGGACAGGGATCGGGCTACACCTTC. J is TRBJ1-2 and V is TRBV5-4; 9 bases agree with TRBD1. V gave up 1 base and J gave up 8 bases; unmatched junction bases: 9. The germline CDR1 and CDR2 sequences are SGHNT and YYREEE (reference sequence). This CDR3 has 15 residues.

In the case of this clone: The germline gene is not matched at one end of the junction; a read error may be the cause. The chain uses TRBV15 and TRBJ1-5; 12 bases are a match to TRBD1. Germline values: CDR1 LNHNV, CDR2 YYDKDF (reference sequence). The CDR3 consists of 17 residues. The CDR3 DNA reads TGTGCCACCGGCAGATCTGGGACAGGGGGCGCGGGTCAGCCCCAGCATTTT. Protein product: CATGRSGTGGAGQPQHF.

The V gene is TRBV30, the J gene TRBJ2-7; no reliable D call. This CDR3 is 14 amino acids long. Germline-derived CDR1 and CDR2 are GTSNPN and SVGIG (reference sequence). Trimming cost V 1 base and J 0 bases, with 10 bases left between them. CDR3 sequence: CAWSGHATSYEQYF. CDR3 DNA: TGTGCCTGGAGTGGGCATGCAACCTCCTACGAGCAGTACTTC.

The chain recombines TRBV6-5 with TRBJ1-2; perhaps TRBD1 as D (5 bases). CDR3 length: 13 amino acids. Trimming took 6 bases from V and 8 from J, leaving 16 bases between them. CDR1 is MNHEY, CDR2 SVGAGI, per germline. The CDR3 spells CASRVRAGRGYTF. CDR3 bases: TGTGCCAGCAGGGTTCGAGCAGGGAGGGGCTACACCTTC.

The CDR3 loop is CASSTVRSSPLHF. The CDR3 bases are TGCGCCAGCAGCACCGTCCGGAGCTCACCCCTCCACTTT. The rearrangement links TRBV4-1 to TRBJ1-6; D gene uncertain. CDR1 and CDR2 from the germline V gene are MGHRA and YSYEKL. V dropped 5 bases and J dropped 10 bases, with 12 bases sitting between them. The CDR3 loop spans 13 amino acids.

The genes are TRBV6-5 and TRBJ2-7; D unresolved. V was shortened by 6 bases and J by 4 bases, with 4 bases between the two germline ends. Germline V lookup: CDR1 MNHEY, CDR2 SVGAGI. The CDR3 extends over 10 amino acids. For the CDR3, the DNA is TGTGCCAGCAGCAGGTACGAGCAGTACTTC. Protein product: CASSRYEQYF.

The chain couples TRBV10-2 to TRBJ1-2, with D perhaps TRBD1 (5 bases). Germline assignment: CDR1 WSHSY and CDR2 SAAADI. CDR3 length: 14 amino acids. With 4 bases removed from V and 3 bases from J, the gap between germline ends came to 12 bases. DNA of the CDR3: TGCGCCAGCAGTGGCTCTTGGGGGGACTATGGCTACACCTTC. As protein: CASSGSWGDYGYTF.

The chain links TRBV5-1 to TRBJ1-2, with 7 positions matching TRBD1. The V gene end was trimmed by 4 bases and the J gene end by 2 bases; junction bases not matched to a gene: 8. Germline values: CDR1 SGHRS, CDR2 YFSETQ. The CDR3 sequence is 15 residues long. The CDR3 protein is CASSPGQAANYGYTF. For the CDR3, the DNA is TGCGCCAGCAGCCCTGGACAGGCCGCGAACTATGGCTACACCTTC.

CDR3 sequence (DNA): TGTGCCAGCAGGCTCCGACAGGGGGCGCAAGGCTACACCTTC. It specifies CASRLRQGAQGYTF. The V and J genes are TRBV27 and TRBJ1-2; TRBD1 aligns across 10 bases. The trim removed 6 bases at V and 8 bases at J, leaving 9 bases unmatched. The CDR3 loop spans 14 amino acids. The V gene's germline CDR1 is MNHEY and CDR2 SMNVEV (reference sequence).

This chain uses TRBV7-6 with TRBJ1-4; 9 bases match TRBD1. Germline trimming cut 5 bases from V and 7 bases from J; bases unmatched to any gene: 5. Germline lookup yields CDR1 SGHVS and CDR2 FNYEAQ. This CDR3 has 14 residues. CDR3 in DNA: TGTGCCAGCAGCCTTGGGACAGGGCCTGAAAAACTGTTTTTT. It specifies CASSLGTGPEKLFF.

This clone was observed a single time. The chain recombines TRBV3-1 (or the pseudogene TRBV3-2) with TRBJ1-6, with D unclear. This CDR3 comprises 16 residues. Germline V gene sequence: CDR1 LGHDT, CDR2 YNNKEL (reference sequence). V was cut by 0 bases and J by 5 bases, with 11 bases left in between. The CDR3 reads CASSQEGGPNNSPLHF. Written as DNA, the CDR3 is TGTGCCAGCAGCCAAGAAGGAGGGCCCAATAATTCACCCCTCCACTTT.

J is TRBJ2-2 and V is TRBV3-1 (or the pseudogene TRBV3-2), with 7 bases that match TRBD1. The V and J ends lost 5 bases and 1 base, in that order; junction bases with no gene match: 1. This CDR3 is 14 amino acids long. CDR1 and CDR2 (germline): LGHDT, YNNKEL (reference sequence). The DNA for the CDR3 is TGTGCCAGCAGCGGGGACAGGAACACCGGGGAGCTGTTTTTT. Translation: CASSGDRNTGELFF.